The entry that follows covers one T cell receptor (beta chain) sequence. This sample also contains other DNA sequences that code for the same CDR3. In the original processing: Estimated nucleated cell counts came from reference gene primer amplification. Method: immunoSEQ multiplex PCR; TCRdb's copy keeps in-frame clones and lacks some. The V and J calls and the clone size are those of that table, but D and trimming were determined from the DNA. Of approximately 150,000 clones in the sample, around 84% were seen once. This sample is drawn from a study of blood T cell repertoires in COVID-19. Study overall: Spain, Italy and the United States supplied samples that represented acute and convalescent COVID-19. T cells, B-cell-depleted T cells, or PBMCs provided the cDNA or gDNA that served as material.

The CDR3 contains 14 residues. The germline V gene encodes CDR1 SGHRS and CDR2 YFSETQ. V trimming: 4 bases; J trimming: 6 bases; junction bases outside the gene matches: 4. The chain carries TRBV5-1 and TRBJ1-4; 9 positions match TRBD1. The TCR sequence derives from a woman aged 60 to 75 with acute or convalescent COVID-19. Sequencing was performed on peripheral blood. CDR3 amino acids: CASSLGQGYEKLFF. CDR3 DNA: TGCGCCAGCAGCCTCGGACAGGGGTATGAAAAACTGTTTTTT.